The 17 T cell receptor beta chains reported below all come from one sample, sequenced in a study of T-cell memory formation after mild COVID-19. One entry per CDR3 protein results from TCRdb running MiXCR on the 5' RACE reads. Here the sample spans over 70,000 distinct CDR3 sequences, approximately 13% being singletons. Specimen: PBMCs or a T cell subset sorted from them (not recorded which). Every receptor here comes from an adult woman who had mild COVID-19 (a few samples of this study predate the infection). Cell type and time point are not known.

The V and J genes are TRBV11-2 and TRBJ2-7; D is unclear. V lost 5 bases to trimming and J lost 0 bases, with 14 bases between them. There are 15 residues in the CDR3. From germline, CDR1 is SGHAT and CDR2 FQNNGV. The CDR3 here is CASSLQRGSSYEQYF. The CDR3 region has the DNA TGTGCCAGCAGCCTTCAGCGAGGCAGCTCCTACGAGCAGTACTTC. Complete variable domain (other parts from reference TRBV11-2 and TRBJ2-7): EAGVAQSPRYKIIEKRQSVAFWCNPISGHATLYWYQQILGQGPKLLIQFQNNGVVDDSQLPKDRFSAERLKGVDSTLKIQPAKLEDSAVYLCASSLQRGSSYEQYFGPGTRLTVT.

J is TRBJ2-7 and V is TRBV27, with D uncertain. The germline V and J ends were trimmed by 2 bases and 2 bases, with 7 bases remaining between them. Germline lookup yields CDR1 MNHEY and CDR2 SMNVEV (reference sequence). The CDR3 is 13 residues long. The CDR3 DNA follows: TGTGCCAGCAGTTTAAGGAGACCCTACGAGCAGTACTTC. It yields the protein CASSLRRPYEQYF.

In its sample, this clonotype was seen many times. This sequence joins TRBV15 and TRBJ1-2, with D uncertain. The V end was cut by 0 bases, the J end by 5 bases, with 13 bases between. This CDR3 contains 15 residues. Per germline, CDR1 LNHNV and CDR2 YYDKDF (reference sequence). In DNA, the CDR3 is TGTGCCACCAGCAGAGATACGGCGGAGATGTATGGCTACACCTTC. It yields the protein CATSRDTAEMYGYTF.

Ten or more counts support this clonotype. CDR3: CASSWTTVGEQYF. The CDR3, as DNA: TGTGCCAGCAGTTGGACCACGGTGGGGGAGCAGTACTTC. This rearrangement joins TRBV12-3 or TRBV12-4 to TRBJ2-7, with D unclear. V gave up 4 bases and J gave up 7 bases, with 14 bases separating them. The CDR3 covers 13 residues.

This clonotype showed up just a few times. The chain links TRBV29-1 to TRBJ1-2; no firm D call. CDR1 is SQVTM and CDR2 is ANQGSEA in the germline V gene. The CDR3 totals 12 residues. Trimming pared 6 bases from V and 4 bases from J, leaving 12 bases between. In nucleotides, the CDR3 is TGCAGCGTCAAGACTGGGTTCTATGGCTACACCTTC. Translating it yields CSVKTGFYGYTF. Using reference TRBV29-1 and TRBJ1-2 for the parts outside the CDR3, the full variable domain is SAVISQKPSRDICQRGTSLTIQCQVDSQVTMMFWYRQQPGQSLTLIATANQGSEATYESGFVIDKFPISRPNLTFSTLTVSNMSPEDSSIYLCSVKTGFYGYTFGSGTRLTVV.

The genes are TRBV19 and TRBJ1-2; D is undetermined. The CDR3 is 15 amino acids. With 4 bases removed from V and 4 bases from J, the gap between germline ends came to 16 bases. Germline assignment: CDR1 LNHDA and CDR2 SQIVND (reference sequence). CDR3 in DNA: TGTGCCAGTAGTAAGACCGGATTCGAAAGCTATGGCTACACCTTC. Residues: CASSKTGFESYGYTF.

The chain is built from TRBV4-3 and TRBJ2-7; no firm D call. Trimming stripped 0 bases from V and 6 bases from J, with 15 bases between. CDR1 and CDR2 from the germline V gene are LGHNA and YSLEER. The length of the CDR3 is 15 residues. CDR3 region: CASSQDYASRTEQYF. CDR3 DNA sequence: TGCGCCAGCAGCCAAGATTATGCGTCGCGGACCGAGCAGTACTTC.

This clonotype came up a few times. The chain has TRBV29-1 and TRBJ2-7; TRBD2 matches 9 bases. The ends lost 7 bases at V and 3 bases at J; junction bases unmatched: 10. From germline, CDR1 is SQVTM and CDR2 ANQGSEA. This CDR3 spans 14 amino acids. For the CDR3, the DNA is TGCAGCGCCTCTCTGAGCGGGGGGAGCTACGAGCAGTACTTC. Translation gives CSASLSGGSYEQYF.

In its sample, this clonotype was seen a few times. The J gene is TRBJ2-7, the V gene TRBV11-2; 8 bases match TRBD1. Germline trimming cut 8 bases from V and 4 bases from J; bases unmatched to any gene: 13. Per the germline V gene, CDR1 is SGHAT and CDR2 is FQNNGV. This CDR3 has 15 amino acids. CDR3 region: CASRLAAGGSYEQYF. The CDR3 nucleotides are TGTGCCAGCCGCCTCGCGGCAGGGGGCTCGTACGAGCAGTACTTC.

In its sample, this clonotype was seen a few times. This chain connects TRBV4-3 to TRBJ1-1; the D gene is possibly TRBD1 (5 bases). There are 12 residues in the CDR3. Germline assignment: CDR1 LGHNA and CDR2 YSLEER. Trimming shortened V by 3 bases and J by 5 bases, and 7 bases separated the two germline ends. The chain's CDR3 is CASSHPGTEAFF. The DNA of the CDR3 is TGCGCCAGCAGCCATCCAGGGACTGAAGCTTTCTTT.

This clonotype was counted between two and nine times. This chain connects TRBV20-1 to TRBJ2-3, with TRBD2 matching 12 bases. The CDR3 has 15 amino acids. V was clipped by 6 bases and J by 2 bases; unmatched bases: 6. Germline CDR1 reads DFQATT; CDR2 reads SNEGSKA (reference sequence). DNA for the CDR3: TGCAGTGCGAGACTAGCGGGGGTGAACACAGATACGCAGTATTTT. As protein: CSARLAGVNTDTQYF.

The chain uses TRBV3-1 and TRBJ2-7; 10 bases line up with TRBD1. There are 14 residues in the CDR3. J lost 3 bases, V lost 5 bases, and 4 bases had no gene match. Germline CDR1 and CDR2: LGHDT and YNNKEL (reference sequence). CDR3 sequence: CASSSRDRGYEQYF. Written as DNA, the CDR3 is TGTGCCAGCAGCTCCCGGGACAGGGGCTACGAGCAGTACTTC.

This clonotype has just a few counts. The chain is built from TRBV11-2 and TRBJ2-1, with D possibly TRBD2 on 5 matching bases. The CDR3 has 16 amino acids. The germline V gene encodes CDR1 SGHAT and CDR2 FQNNGV. Trimming removed 4 bases at V and 2 bases at J, with 15 bases between. The CDR3 DNA follows: TGTGCCAGCAGCTCAGGAGAGGGATTGACCTACAATGAGCAGTTCTTC. Protein: CASSSGEGLTYNEQFF.

The J gene is TRBJ2-7, the V gene TRBV5-6; D call uncertain. The CDR3 runs to 11 residues. V shed 4 bases and J shed 11 bases, with 13 bases lying between them. The germline gives CDR1 SGHDT, CDR2 YYEEEE. CDR3 DNA sequence: TGTGCCAGCAGCAAAGGGAAGCGCGAGTACTTC. Translation: CASSKGKREYF.

The rearrangement links TRBV3-1 to TRBJ2-7, with a tentative D call TRBD1 (5 bases). The germline CDR1 and CDR2 sequences are LGHDT and YNNKEL (reference sequence). The V gene lost 3 bases and the J gene lost 3 bases, with 9 bases spanning the gap. The CDR3 is made up of 13 amino acids. CDR3 protein: CASSHGHLYEQYF. In nucleotides, the CDR3 is TGTGCCAGCAGCCACGGACATCTCTACGAGCAGTACTTC.

The chain joins TRBV7-9 to TRBJ2-5; D not certain. V shed 4 bases and J shed 2 bases, with 8 bases lying between them. The CDR3 runs to 13 residues. Per germline, CDR1 SEHNR and CDR2 FQNEAQ (reference sequence). CDR3 DNA: TGTGCCAGCAGCTGGGTGACTCAAGAGACCCAGTACTTC. This translates into CASSWVTQETQYF.

This clonotype was counted a few times. The chain couples TRBV12-3 or TRBV12-4 to TRBJ1-1, with D unresolved. V was trimmed by 0 bases and J by 10 bases, leaving 15 bases between them. CDR3 length: 14 residues. The CDR3 sequence is CASSLALLPGRAFF. CDR3 nucleotides: TGTGCCAGCAGTTTAGCGTTACTTCCAGGTCGAGCTTTCTTT.